This T cell receptor (beta chain) comes out of a study of identical twins. Ten or more counts support this clonotype. The antigen remains unidentified. Trimming cost V 7 bases and J 16 bases; bases outside gene matches: 15. CDR1 and CDR2 (germline): MGHDK, SYGVNS. The CDR3 has 13 amino acids. Study results and caveats: Abundant beta clonotypes from cord blood bore fewer insertions; memory repertoires lacked this pattern.

Each CDR3 protein is one row after TCRdb ran MiXCR on the 5' RACE reads. Of around 470,000 distinct CDR3 sequences listed, around 14% were seen once; the top ten hold approximately 0.52%. These same data were also listed under a study on yellow fever vaccine responses in identical twins.

Sequencing was performed on CD4+ T cells sorted from blood. The sequence was obtained from a young woman in good health. This chain uses TRBV25-1 with TRBJ2-1, with TRBD2 matching 8 bases. The CDR3 is CASTTGIGGVFFF. The CDR3 DNA reads as TGTGCCAGCACTACCGGCATCGGGGGGGTGTTTTTCTTC.